These 7 T cell receptor beta chains were all obtained from the same sample, sequenced in a study of technical replicates of blood from several donors. Sequencing used immunoSEQ multiplex PCR; TCRdb keeps in-frame clones, though not all of them. The sample has about 83,000 clones, roughly 96% seen once. The sequenced material came from T cells isolated from PBMCs. Receptors were obtained from a human donor in good health.

Worth noting for this clone: An end of the junction does not agree with germline; a read error may underlie this. The chain combines TRBV4-1 with TRBJ2-7; the D is unclear. Germline V CDR1 and CDR2: MGHRA, YSYEKL. The CDR3 is 11 amino acids. The CDR3 DNA reads as TGCGCCAGCAGCCAAGCCTATGAGCAGTACTTC. Its protein product is CASSQAYEQYF.

This clone was recorded once. The chain has TRBV6-5 and TRBJ2-1; D is ambiguous. Trimming cost V 0 bases and J 7 bases, with 4 bases left between them. CDR3 size: 12 residues. CDR1 MNHEY and CDR2 SVGAGI come from the germline V gene. DNA for the CDR3: TGTGCCAGCAGTTACTCGTCGAATGAGCAGTTCTTC. It specifies CASSYSSNEQFF.

The genes are TRBV18 and TRBJ2-1; 13 bases map to TRBD2. The CDR3 loop spans 15 amino acids. The J segment lost 6 bases and the V segment lost 3 bases, leaving 2 bases of the junction unmatched. Germline CDR1 KGHSH, CDR2 LQKENI. The DNA for the CDR3 is TGTGCCAGCTCACCGAGGACTAGCGGGGGCAATGAGCAGTTCTTC. This translates into CASSPRTSGGNEQFF. The full variable domain, completed using reference TRBV18 and TRBJ2-1, is NAGVMQNPRHLVRRRGQEARLRCSPMKGHSHVYWYRQLPEEGLKFMVYLQKENIIDESGMPKERFSAEFPKEGPSILRIQQVVRGDSAAYFCASSPRTSGGNEQFFGPGTRLTVL.

This clone was recorded only once. The chain carries TRBV5-1 and TRBJ1-2, with no clear D. V was shortened by 4 bases and J by 5 bases, with 9 bases between the two germline ends. CDR1 and CDR2 from the germline V gene are SGHRS and YFSETQ. This CDR3 contains 12 residues. The CDR3 sequence is CASSRDSYGYTF. The CDR3 DNA sequence: TGCGCCAGCAGCCGAGATTCTTATGGCTACACCTTC.

The genes are TRBV11-2 and TRBJ2-2, with D uncertain. Per germline, CDR1 SGHAT and CDR2 FQNNGV. V gave up 6 bases and J gave up 5 bases, with 19 bases separating them. This CDR3 contains 16 residues. The CDR3 bases are TGTGCCAGCAGTCAAACTACGTCGATCGGAACCGGGGAGCTGTTTTTT. Translated, it gives CASSQTTSIGTGELFF.

This chain uses TRBV7-2 with TRBJ2-1; 9 bases map to TRBD1. This CDR3 region has 15 residues. Germline lookup yields CDR1 SGHTA and CDR2 FQGNSA. V was clipped by 1 base and J by 4 bases; unmatched bases: 2. The CDR3 DNA sequence: TGTGCCAGCAGCTTAGAGACAGGGGGGTACAATGAGCAGTTCTTC. This codes for CASSLETGGYNEQFF. Complete variable domain (other parts from reference TRBV7-2 and TRBJ2-1): GAGVSQSPSNKVTEKGKDVELRCDPISGHTALYWYRQSLGQGLEFLIYFQGNSAPDKSGLPSDRFSAERTGGSVSTLTIQRTQQEDSAVYLCASSLETGGYNEQFFGPGTRLTVL.

This chain links TRBV6-4 with TRBJ1-1, with 10 bases identical to TRBD1. This CDR3 has 14 amino acids. Germline trimming cut 6 bases from V and 3 bases from J; bases unmatched to any gene: 4. Germline V CDR1 and CDR2: MRHNA, SNTAGT. CDR3 in amino acids: CASSGQGVDTEAFF. The CDR3, as DNA: TGTGCCAGCAGCGGACAGGGGGTCGACACTGAAGCTTTCTTT.